These 29 T cell receptor beta chains came from one sample sequenced in a study of blood T cells in healthy people across ages. Primers used in a second PCR of roughly 6 to 12 cycles were a sample-barcoded 5' primer and a J-beta primer mix. TCRdb reanalysed the 5' RACE reads using MiXCR and keeps one entry per CDR3 protein. The top ten hold roughly 7.7% of the sample, which has about 1,400,000 distinct CDR3 sequences, about 43% seen once. Sequencing was done on a sample of blood. The receptor set was obtained from a woman aged 18-35 years in good health.

This clonotype has a handful of counts. The chain employs TRBV4-1 and TRBJ2-7; TRBD2 matches 8 bases. Germline assignment: CDR1 MGHRA and CDR2 YSYEKL. The CDR3 covers 17 residues. V shed 0 bases and J 0 bases; nucleotides not matched to a gene: 7. The CDR3 reads CASSQDGERGPSYEQYF. The CDR3 DNA follows: TGCGCCAGCAGCCAAGACGGTGAGCGGGGGCCCTCCTACGAGCAGTACTTC.

The chain recombines TRBV28 with TRBJ2-5; TRBD2 is a possible D gene (5 bases). This CDR3 comprises 15 residues. The germline V gene has CDR1 MDHEN and CDR2 SYDVKM. Trimming removed 2 bases at V and 5 bases at J, with 15 bases between. CDR3 nucleotide sequence: TGTGCCAGCAGTTTACAGGACTCCTTCCGGGAGACCCAGTACTTC. It encodes CASSLQDSFRETQYF.

This clonotype was observed a few times. The V gene is TRBV12-3 or TRBV12-4, the J gene TRBJ2-1; 9 positions agree with TRBD2. V was pared by 5 bases and J by 7 bases, with 9 bases of the junction left unmatched. This CDR3 contains 15 residues. The CDR3 is CASSQSGGPDNEQFF. CDR3 bases: TGTGCCAGCAGTCAAAGCGGGGGGCCGGATAATGAGCAGTTCTTC.

The table lists this clonotype with a few counts. The chain couples TRBV28 to TRBJ2-3, with D tentatively TRBD2 (6 bases). Germline assignment: CDR1 MDHEN and CDR2 SYDVKM. This CDR3 spans 16 amino acids. Trimming shortened V by 5 bases and J by 0 bases, and 15 bases separated the two germline ends. The CDR3 spells CASSIPSRGSTDTQYF. The DNA for the CDR3 is TGTGCCAGCAGTATCCCCTCGCGGGGAAGCACAGATACGCAGTATTTT.

This rearrangement joins TRBV27 to TRBJ2-3, with TRBD2 matching over 8 bases. The V and J ends lost 2 bases and 2 bases, in that order; junction bases with no gene match: 6. The germline V gene encodes CDR1 MNHEY and CDR2 SMNVEV (reference sequence). The CDR3 has 16 residues. The CDR3, as DNA: TGTGCCAGCAGTTTAGTCGCTAGCGGGCCCACAGATACGCAGTATTTT. Translation gives CASSLVASGPTDTQYF.

The chain has TRBV6-6 and TRBJ1-2, with 9 bases matching TRBD1. The CDR3 is made up of 13 amino acids. The trim removed 11 bases at V and 8 bases at J, leaving 12 bases unmatched. Germline CDR1 MNHNY, CDR2 SVGAGI (reference sequence). The CDR3 is CACTWDRVWGYTF. The DNA of the CDR3 is TGTGCCTGCACTTGGGACAGGGTTTGGGGCTACACCTTC.

The chain employs TRBV5-1 and TRBJ2-7, with 10 bases matching TRBD2. This CDR3 spans 18 amino acids. Looked up from germline, CDR1 is SGHRS and CDR2 is YFSETQ. J was trimmed by 2 bases and V by 0 bases; bases with no gene match: 11. CDR3 coding DNA: TGCGCCAGCAGCTTGGGAGTAGCGGGGGGCCGCCAGCCCTACGAGCAGTACTTC. Translating it yields CASSLGVAGGRQPYEQYF.

V usage is TRBV10-3 and J usage is TRBJ2-2; D remains unclear. V dropped 6 bases and J dropped 1 base, with 15 bases sitting between them. Germline-derived CDR1 and CDR2 are ENHRY and SYGVKD. The CDR3 spans 16 residues. CDR3 bases: TGTGCCATCAGCCCCGGCCTTTTAGGGAACACCGGGGAGCTGTTTTTT. Its translation: CAISPGLLGNTGELFF.

The V and J genes are TRBV30 and TRBJ2-5; D remains ambiguous. There are 12 residues in the CDR3. Deletions cut 4 bases from V and 3 bases from J, with 9 bases between. In germline, CDR1 is GTSNPN, CDR2 SVGIG (reference sequence). The CDR3 is CAWTLPEETQYF. In DNA form, the CDR3 reads TGTGCCTGGACTCTACCCGAAGAGACCCAGTACTTC.

Only a few counts were recorded for this clonotype. CDR3 DNA: TGTGCCAGCAGCCTTCGGGTGAGGTCACCCCTCCACTTT. Its protein is CASSLRVRSPLHF. V and J are TRBV3-1 and TRBJ1-6, with D unresolved. Germline loops: CDR1 LGHDT, CDR2 YNNKEL (reference sequence). Between the trimmed V and J ends, which lost 4 bases and 10 bases, there was a span of 11 bases. CDR3 length: 13 residues.

This clonotype has a handful of counts. The chain combines TRBV4-1 with TRBJ2-7, with TRBD1 matching 8 bases. The CDR3 loop spans 15 amino acids. Germline values: CDR1 MGHRA, CDR2 YSYEKL. Unmatched junction bases numbered 5, after V lost 3 bases and J lost 1 base. In nucleotides, the CDR3 is TGCGCCAGCAGCCAGGAGAACAGGGGGTCCTACGAGCAGTACTTC. Residues: CASSQENRGSYEQYF.

This clonotype turned up a few times. The chain uses TRBV12-3 or TRBV12-4 and TRBJ2-7; a possible D gene is TRBD1 (6 bases). V lost 8 bases to trimming and J lost 11 bases, with 19 bases between them. The CDR3 consists of 12 residues. The CDR3 nucleotides are TGTGCCAGCCAGGGGTTTGGGTGTGTGGAGTACTTC. Translated, it gives CASQGFGCVEYF.

The chain has TRBV15 and TRBJ2-5; perhaps TRBD1 as D (5 bases). V shed 1 base and J shed 4 bases, with 13 bases lying between them. This CDR3 has 15 residues. Germline-derived CDR1 and CDR2 are LNHNV and YYDKDF (reference sequence). The CDR3 DNA sequence: TGTGCCACCAGCAGAGCCGACTTTGGGGCAGAGACCCAGTACTTC. This codes for CATSRADFGAETQYF.

The gene calls are TRBV6-1 and TRBJ1-2; D is unresolved. V dropped 7 bases and J dropped 3 bases, with 15 bases sitting between them. The CDR3 is 14 residues long. The germline V gene has CDR1 MNHNS and CDR2 SASEGT. CDR3 sequence (DNA): TGTGCCAGCATCACTGGCCTGGGCCACTATGGCTACACCTTC. Its translation is CASITGLGHYGYTF.

The chain joins TRBV5-1 to TRBJ1-5, with D perhaps matching TRBD1 (5 bases). In germline, CDR1 is SGHRS, CDR2 YFSETQ. V was clipped by 0 bases and J by 5 bases, with 9 bases between them. The CDR3 runs 14 residues. The CDR3 here is CASSLEGIYQPQHF. DNA of the CDR3: TGCGCCAGCAGCTTGGAGGGGATCTATCAGCCCCAGCATTTT.

The chain carries TRBV5-1 and TRBJ1-5, with 7 positions matching TRBD1. There are 15 residues in the CDR3. CDR1 is SGHRS, CDR2 YFSETQ, per germline. With V trimmed by 7 bases and J by 6 bases, 13 bases remained unmatched. The chain's CDR3 is CASSPGGGGIQPQHF. The CDR3 nucleotides are TGCGCCAGCTCCCCGGGAGGGGGCGGGATTCAGCCCCAGCATTTT.

This clonotype was detected only a few times. This chain links TRBV9 with TRBJ1-4; D may be TRBD1 (6 bases). CDR1 is SGDLS and CDR2 is YYNGEE in the germline V gene. V was clipped by 0 bases and J by 7 bases, with 13 bases between them. This CDR3 is 15 amino acids long. CDR3 protein: CASSVAQGSGEKLFF. The CDR3 region has the DNA TGTGCCAGCAGCGTAGCTCAGGGGTCGGGTGAAAAACTGTTTTTT. Supplemented by reference TRBV9 and TRBJ1-4, the full variable domain reads DSGVTQTPKHLITATGQRVTLRCSPRSGDLSVYWYQQSLDQGLQFLIQYYNGEERAKGNILERFSAQQFPDLHSELNLSSLELGDSALYFCASSVAQGSGEKLFFGSGTQLSVL.

This clonotype appeared many times. V and J are TRBV29-1 and TRBJ2-7, with D hard to call. The CDR3 loop spans 12 amino acids. CDR1 and CDR2 (germline): SQVTM, ANQGSEA. V was cut by 7 bases and J by 0 bases, with 10 bases left in between. The CDR3 sequence: CSAIAPSYEQYF. Here the CDR3 DNA reads TGCAGCGCCATCGCTCCCTCCTACGAGCAGTACTTC.

For the CDR3, the DNA is TGTGCCAGCAGTGCCCACGGGTTCTTC. Its protein product is CASSAHGFF. The V gene is TRBV2, the J gene TRBJ2-1; D remains unclear. CDR3 length: 9 amino acids. The germline V gene encodes CDR1 SNHLY and CDR2 FYNNEI. Between the trimmed V and J ends, which lost 4 bases and 15 bases, there was a span of 7 bases.

The DNA for the CDR3 is TGTGCCAGTAGGGATGGGACAGCTAACTATGGCTACACCTTC. Protein sequence: CASRDGTANYGYTF. The chain employs TRBV6-5 and TRBJ1-2; 7 bases are a match to TRBD1. There are 14 residues in the CDR3. Germline V gene sequence: CDR1 MNHEY, CDR2 SVGAGI. V gave up 9 bases and J gave up 0 bases; unmatched junction bases: 7.

This rearrangement joins TRBV28 to TRBJ2-4; possibly TRBD1 for D (6 bases). CDR1 and CDR2 from the germline V gene are MDHEN and SYDVKM. There are 16 residues in the CDR3. Trimming removed 3 bases at V and 0 bases at J, with 12 bases between. The CDR3 is CASSFRGELAKNIQYF. Written as DNA, the CDR3 is TGTGCCAGCAGTTTCAGGGGAGAGCTAGCCAAAAACATTCAGTACTTC.

The chain carries TRBV12-3 or TRBV12-4 and TRBJ2-7; the D gene could be TRBD1 or TRBD2 (6 bases each). The CDR3 runs to 15 residues. The V end was cut by 2 bases, the J end by 7 bases, with 18 bases between. CDR3 DNA: TGTGCCAGCAGTTTAACCTCCGGGGGCATCAATGAGCAGTACTTC. Its translation is CASSLTSGGINEQYF.

This clonotype has more than one count but fewer than ten. This sequence joins TRBV7-2 and TRBJ1-1; D call uncertain. V was trimmed by 7 bases and J by 11 bases, leaving 17 bases between them. CDR3 length: 12 amino acids. Germline V lookup: CDR1 SGHTA, CDR2 FQGNSA. The CDR3 region is CASNPSPPAAFF. In DNA, the CDR3 is TGTGCCAGCAACCCCAGCCCCCCGGCGGCTTTCTTT. The full variable domain, its missing parts supplied by reference TRBV7-2 and TRBJ1-1, is GAGVSQSPSNKVTEKGKDVELRCDPISGHTALYWYRQSLGQGLEFLIYFQGNSAPDKSGLPSDRFSAERTGGSVSTLTIQRTQQEDSAVYLCASNPSPPAAFFGQGTRLTVV.

The chain has TRBV6-1 and TRBJ1-4; TRBD1 aligns across 7 bases. The trim removed 2 bases at V and 3 bases at J, leaving 9 bases unmatched. This CDR3 comprises 17 residues. CDR1 is MNHNS, CDR2 SASEGT, per germline. CDR3 nucleotide sequence: TGTGCCAGCAGTGAATTAGTACAGGGGATTGCTAATGAAAAACTGTTTTTT. Encoded protein: CASSELVQGIANEKLFF.

The chain employs TRBV27 and TRBJ2-7; 11 bases are shared with TRBD1. The CDR3 covers 16 residues. V shed 1 base and J 3 bases; nucleotides not matched to a gene: 5. Per the germline V gene, CDR1 is MNHEY and CDR2 is SMNVEV (reference sequence). The CDR3 DNA follows: TGTGCCAGCAGTTTATATGGCGGGACAGGGGGCTACGAGCAGTACTTC. It translates to CASSLYGGTGGYEQYF.

This clonotype was recorded a few times. This chain joins TRBV5-1 and TRBJ2-3; D is unclear. The CDR3 runs 11 residues. The germline V gene has CDR1 SGHRS and CDR2 YFSETQ. The CDR3 DNA sequence: TGCGGATCGGGCCCCACAGATACGCAGTATTTT. This sequence encodes CGSGPTDTQYF.

This clonotype was seen a few times. The chain couples TRBV29-1 to TRBJ2-1, with 9 bases that match TRBD2. CDR1 SQVTM and CDR2 ANQGSEA come from the germline V gene. This CDR3 spans 16 amino acids. The J segment lost 1 base and the V segment lost 6 bases, leaving 10 bases of the junction unmatched. CDR3 sequence reads: CSVLSTSGDSYNEQFF. CDR3 nucleotides: TGCAGCGTCCTCTCGACTAGCGGTGATTCCTACAATGAGCAGTTCTTC.

The chain employs TRBV10-3 and TRBJ2-1; D is ambiguous. Per germline, CDR1 ENHRY and CDR2 SYGVKD. The CDR3 spans 15 residues. V shed 0 bases and J shed 5 bases, with 11 bases lying between them. In DNA form, the CDR3 reads TGTGCCATCAGTGAGTCGTTTCGGCAGGACAATGAGCAGTTCTTC. Translating it yields CAISESFRQDNEQFF.

Details on this clonotype: One end of the junction varies from germline; a read error may be responsible. The chain carries TRBV6-5 and TRBJ1-2; tentative D call: TRBD1 (5 bases). Germline lookup yields CDR1 MNHEY and CDR2 SVGAGI. The CDR3 is 15 amino acids. CDR3 region: CTSGFQGPINYGYTF. In nucleotides, the CDR3 is TGTACCAGCGGTTTTCAGGGCCCGATCAACTATGGCTACACCTTC.